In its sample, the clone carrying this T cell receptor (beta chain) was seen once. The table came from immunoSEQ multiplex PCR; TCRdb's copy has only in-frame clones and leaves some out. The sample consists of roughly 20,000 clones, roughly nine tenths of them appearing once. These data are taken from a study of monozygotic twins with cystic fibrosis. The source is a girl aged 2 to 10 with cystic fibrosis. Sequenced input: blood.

This chain's CDR3 is CASSQGRLADYEQYF. The CDR3, as DNA: TGCGCCAGCAGCCAAGGAAGGCTAGCGGACTACGAGCAGTACTTC. This rearrangement joins TRBV4-1 to TRBJ2-7; the match to TRBD2 covers 7 bases. With V trimmed by 1 base and J by 3 bases, 6 bases remained unmatched. The CDR3 is 15 residues long. Germline V CDR1 and CDR2: MGHRA, YSYEKL.